The present entry profiles one TCR beta chain with its context. Method: immunoSEQ multiplex PCR; TCRdb's copy keeps in-frame clones and lacks some. The sample consists of some 210,000 clones, approximately 80% of them appearing once. The sample is drawn from a study of blood T cell repertoires in COVID-19. V lost 8 bases and J lost 5; bases outside the gene matches: 9. The CDR3 loop spans 15 amino acids. The germline V gene encodes CDR1 LNHDA and CDR2 SQIVND (reference sequence). The sequenced material came from peripheral blood. The source of this sequence is a human donor in a cohort sampled during active COVID-19. The V call is TRBV19, the J call TRBJ2-2, with 9 bases identical to TRBD1. Written as DNA, the CDR3 is TGTGCCAGTGGCACAGGGGGCGTTGTAACCGGGGAGCTGTTTTTT. Translated, it gives CASGTGGVVTGELFF. Complete variable domain (other parts from reference TRBV19 and TRBJ2-2): DGGITQSPKYLFRKEGQNVTLSCEQNLNHDAMYWYRQDPGQGLRLIYYSQIVNDFQKGDIAEGYSVSREKKESFPLTVTSAQKNPTAFYLCASGTGGVVTGELFFGEGSRLTVL.